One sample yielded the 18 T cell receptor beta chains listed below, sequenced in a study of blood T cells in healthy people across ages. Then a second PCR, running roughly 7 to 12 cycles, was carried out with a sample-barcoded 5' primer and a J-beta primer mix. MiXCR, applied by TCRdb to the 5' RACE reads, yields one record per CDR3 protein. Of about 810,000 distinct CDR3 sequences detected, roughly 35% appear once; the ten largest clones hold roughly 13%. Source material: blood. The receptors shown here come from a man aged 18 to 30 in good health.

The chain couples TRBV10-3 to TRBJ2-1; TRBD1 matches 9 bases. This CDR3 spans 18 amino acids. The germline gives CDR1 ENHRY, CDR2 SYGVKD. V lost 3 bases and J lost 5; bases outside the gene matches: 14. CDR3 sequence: CAISDPGQGPSTDNEQFF. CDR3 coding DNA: TGTGCCATCAGTGACCCGGGACAGGGACCCTCTACGGACAATGAGCAGTTCTTC.

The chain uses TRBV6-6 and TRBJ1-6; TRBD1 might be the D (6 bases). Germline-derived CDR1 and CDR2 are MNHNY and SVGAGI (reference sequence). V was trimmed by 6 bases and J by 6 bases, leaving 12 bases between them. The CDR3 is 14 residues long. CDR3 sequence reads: CASSIQGTNSPLHF. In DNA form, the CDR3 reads TGTGCCAGCAGCATCCAGGGGACTAATTCACCCCTCCACTTT.

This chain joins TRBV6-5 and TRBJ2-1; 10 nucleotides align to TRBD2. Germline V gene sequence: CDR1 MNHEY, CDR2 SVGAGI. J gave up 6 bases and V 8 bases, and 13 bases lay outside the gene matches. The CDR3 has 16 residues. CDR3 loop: CASASRGLAGANEQFF. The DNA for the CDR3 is TGTGCCAGCGCCTCCAGGGGGCTAGCGGGGGCCAATGAGCAGTTCTTC.

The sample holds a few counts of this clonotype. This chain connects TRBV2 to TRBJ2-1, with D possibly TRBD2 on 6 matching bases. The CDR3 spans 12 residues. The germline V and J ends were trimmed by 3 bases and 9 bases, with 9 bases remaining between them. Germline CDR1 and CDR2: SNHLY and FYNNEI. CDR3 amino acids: CASSDQRVEQFF. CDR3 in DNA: TGTGCCAGCAGTGACCAGCGGGTTGAGCAGTTCTTC.

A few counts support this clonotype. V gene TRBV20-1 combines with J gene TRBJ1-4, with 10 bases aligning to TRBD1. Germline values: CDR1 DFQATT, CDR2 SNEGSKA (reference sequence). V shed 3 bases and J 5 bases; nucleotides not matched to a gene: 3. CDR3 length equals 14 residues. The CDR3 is CSARGGQGNEKLFF. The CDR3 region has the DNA TGCAGTGCTAGGGGGGGACAGGGGAATGAAAAACTGTTTTTT.

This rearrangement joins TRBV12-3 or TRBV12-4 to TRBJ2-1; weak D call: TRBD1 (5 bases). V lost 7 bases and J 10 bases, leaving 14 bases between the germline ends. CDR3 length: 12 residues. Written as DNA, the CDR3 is TGTGCCAGCACTTTTGGGGCCAGAGAGCAGTTCTTC. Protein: CASTFGAREQFF.

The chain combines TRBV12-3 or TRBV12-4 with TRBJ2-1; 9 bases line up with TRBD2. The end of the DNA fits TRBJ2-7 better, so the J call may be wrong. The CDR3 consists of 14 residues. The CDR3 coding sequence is TGTGCCAGCATCCGGACTAGCGCCTACAATGAGCAGTACTTC. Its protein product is CASIRTSAYNEQYF.

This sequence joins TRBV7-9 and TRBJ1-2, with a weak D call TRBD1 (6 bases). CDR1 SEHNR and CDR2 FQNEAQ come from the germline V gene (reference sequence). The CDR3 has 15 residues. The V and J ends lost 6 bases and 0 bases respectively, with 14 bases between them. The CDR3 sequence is CASRQDSLPNYGYTF. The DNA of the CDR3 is TGTGCCAGCAGACAGGACAGCTTACCTAACTATGGCTACACCTTC.

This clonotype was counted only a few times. Written as DNA, the CDR3 is TGTGCCAGCAAGTACGGGACAGGGGCTTACGAGCAGTACTTC. It specifies CASKYGTGAYEQYF. The chain recombines TRBV7-8 with TRBJ2-4, with 10 bases fitting TRBD1. Near its end, the DNA agrees better with TRBJ2-7, so the J call may be wrong. The CDR3 is made up of 14 amino acids. Germline V gene lookup returns CDR1 SGHVS and CDR2 FQNEAQ.

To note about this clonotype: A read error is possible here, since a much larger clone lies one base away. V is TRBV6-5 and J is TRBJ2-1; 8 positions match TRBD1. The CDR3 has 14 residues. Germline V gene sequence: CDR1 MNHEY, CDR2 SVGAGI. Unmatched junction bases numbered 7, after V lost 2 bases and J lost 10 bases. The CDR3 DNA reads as TGTGCCAGCAGTTACGGGACAGGCACCTACGAGCAGTTCTTC. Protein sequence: CASSYGTGTYEQFF.

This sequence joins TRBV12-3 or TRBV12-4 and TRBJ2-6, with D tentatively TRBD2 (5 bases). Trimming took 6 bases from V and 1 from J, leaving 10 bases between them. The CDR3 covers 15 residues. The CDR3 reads CASRPRLSGANVLTF. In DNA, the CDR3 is TGTGCCAGCAGGCCCAGACTATCTGGGGCCAACGTCCTGACTTTC.

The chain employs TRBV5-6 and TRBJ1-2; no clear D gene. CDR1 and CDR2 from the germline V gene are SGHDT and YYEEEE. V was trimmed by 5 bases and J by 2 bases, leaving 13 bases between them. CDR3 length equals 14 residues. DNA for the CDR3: TGTGCCAGCAGAGCGTCCGGGCCGAACTATGGCTACACCTTC. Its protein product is CASRASGPNYGYTF.

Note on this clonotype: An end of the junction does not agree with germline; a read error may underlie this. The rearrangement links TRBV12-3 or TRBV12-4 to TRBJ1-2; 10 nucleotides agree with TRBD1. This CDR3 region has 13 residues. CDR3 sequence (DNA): TGTGCCTGCAGCCAGGGACAGGGGTATGGCTACACCTTC. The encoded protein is CACSQGQGYGYTF.

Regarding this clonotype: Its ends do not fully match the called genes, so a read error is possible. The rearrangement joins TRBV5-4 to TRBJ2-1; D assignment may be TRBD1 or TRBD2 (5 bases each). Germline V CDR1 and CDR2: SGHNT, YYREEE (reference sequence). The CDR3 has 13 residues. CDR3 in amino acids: CASSPGGQNERFF. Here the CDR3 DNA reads TGTGCCAGCAGCCCTGGGGGTCAGAATGAGCGGTTCTTC.

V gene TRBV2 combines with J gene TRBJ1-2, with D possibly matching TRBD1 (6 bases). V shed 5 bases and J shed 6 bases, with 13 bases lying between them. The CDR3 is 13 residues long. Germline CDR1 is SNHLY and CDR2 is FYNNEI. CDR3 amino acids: CASSKPGQNGYTF. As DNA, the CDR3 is TGTGCCAGCAGTAAACCGGGACAAAATGGCTACACCTTC.

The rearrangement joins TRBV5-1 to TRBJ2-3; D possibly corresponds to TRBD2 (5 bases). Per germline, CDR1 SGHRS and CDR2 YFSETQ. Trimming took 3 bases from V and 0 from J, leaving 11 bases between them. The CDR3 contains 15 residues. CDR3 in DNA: TGCGCCAGCAGCTGGTCGGGAAAGAGCACAGATACGCAGTATTTT. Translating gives CASSWSGKSTDTQYF.

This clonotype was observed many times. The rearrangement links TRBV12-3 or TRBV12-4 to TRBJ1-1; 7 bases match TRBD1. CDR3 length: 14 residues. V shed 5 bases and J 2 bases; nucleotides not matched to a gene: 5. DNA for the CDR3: TGTGCCAGCAGTGTAGAGGGGGCAAACACTGAAGCTTTCTTT. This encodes CASSVEGANTEAFF.

This CDR3 reads CASSFDYYGYTF. The CDR3 coding sequence is TGTGCCAGCAGTTTTGATTACTATGGCTACACCTTC. V usage is TRBV12-3 or TRBV12-4 and J usage is TRBJ1-2, with no clear D. This CDR3 has 12 residues. V lost 3 bases and J lost 3, with 5 bases in between.